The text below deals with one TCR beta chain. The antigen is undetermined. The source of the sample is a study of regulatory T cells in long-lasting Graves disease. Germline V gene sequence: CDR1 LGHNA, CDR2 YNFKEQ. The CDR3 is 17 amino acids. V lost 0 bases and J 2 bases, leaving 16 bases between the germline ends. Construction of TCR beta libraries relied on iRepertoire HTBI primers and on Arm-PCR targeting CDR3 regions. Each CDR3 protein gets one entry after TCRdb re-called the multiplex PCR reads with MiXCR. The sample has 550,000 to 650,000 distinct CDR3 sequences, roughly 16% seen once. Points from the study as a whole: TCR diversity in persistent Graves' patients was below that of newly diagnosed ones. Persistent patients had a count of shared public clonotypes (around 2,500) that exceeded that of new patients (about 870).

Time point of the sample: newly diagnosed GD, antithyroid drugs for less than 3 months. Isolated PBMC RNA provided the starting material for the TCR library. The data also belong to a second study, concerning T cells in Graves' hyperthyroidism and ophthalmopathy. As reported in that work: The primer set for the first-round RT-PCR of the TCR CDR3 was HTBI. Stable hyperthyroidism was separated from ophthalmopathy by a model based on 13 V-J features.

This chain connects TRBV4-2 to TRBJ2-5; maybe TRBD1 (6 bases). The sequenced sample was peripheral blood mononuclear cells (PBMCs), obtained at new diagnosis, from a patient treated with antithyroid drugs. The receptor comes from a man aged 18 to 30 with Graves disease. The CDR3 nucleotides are TGTGCCAGCAGCCAAGATGGGCCTGGGGGCGGTCAAGAGACCCAGTACTTC. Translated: CASSQDGPGGGQETQYF.